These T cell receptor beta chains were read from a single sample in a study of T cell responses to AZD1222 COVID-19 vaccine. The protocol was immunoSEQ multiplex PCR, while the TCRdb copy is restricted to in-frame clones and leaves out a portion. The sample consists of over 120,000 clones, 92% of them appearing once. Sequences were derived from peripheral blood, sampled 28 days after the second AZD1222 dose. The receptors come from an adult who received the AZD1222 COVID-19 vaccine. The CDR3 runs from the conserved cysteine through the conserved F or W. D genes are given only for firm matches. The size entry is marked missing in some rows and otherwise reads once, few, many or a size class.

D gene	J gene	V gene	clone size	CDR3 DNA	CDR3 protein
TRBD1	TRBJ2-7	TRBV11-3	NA	TGTGCCAGCAGCTCCGGACAGGGACGCGAGCAGTACTTC	CASSSGQGREQYF
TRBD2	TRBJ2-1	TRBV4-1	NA	TGCGCCAGCAGCCAAGTCAGCGGGAGGGCCATCAATGAGCAGTTCTTC	CASSQVSGRAINEQFF
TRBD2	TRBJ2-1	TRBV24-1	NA	TGTGCCACCAGTGATTTGCAGTGGACTAGCGGGACTGGTGAGCAGTTCTTC	CATSDLQWTSGTGEQFF
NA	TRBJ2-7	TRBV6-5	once	TGTGCCAGCAGCGAGTTACTTGAGGGACGGTACGAGCAGTACTTC	CASSELLEGRYEQYF
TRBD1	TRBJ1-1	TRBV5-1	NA	TGCGCCAGCAGCACAGCCGGGACAGGGGGCACTGAAGCTTTCTTT	CASSTAGTGGTEAFF
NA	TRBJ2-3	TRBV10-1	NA	TGCGCCAGCAGTGTCCGGGCCTCAGATACGCAGTATTTT	CASSVRASDTQYF
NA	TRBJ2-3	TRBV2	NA	TGTGCCAGCAGCAGGGAAGCAGATACGCAGTATTTT	CASSREADTQYF
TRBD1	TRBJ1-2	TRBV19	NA	TGTGCCAGTAGTTATGACAGGGGCAACGGCTACACCTTC	CASSYDRGNGYTF
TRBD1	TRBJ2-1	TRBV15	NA	TGTGCCACCAGCGGCCGGGACAGCCAGACCTACAATGAGCAGTTCTTC	CATSGRDSQTYNEQFF
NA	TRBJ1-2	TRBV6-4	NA	TGTGCCAGCAGTAAGCAGGGAAACTATGGCTACACCTTC	CASSKQGNYGYTF
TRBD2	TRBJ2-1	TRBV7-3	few	TGTGCCAGCAGCCCAAAGACTAGCGGGGTCGAAGGGCAGTTCTTC	CASSPKTSGVEGQFF